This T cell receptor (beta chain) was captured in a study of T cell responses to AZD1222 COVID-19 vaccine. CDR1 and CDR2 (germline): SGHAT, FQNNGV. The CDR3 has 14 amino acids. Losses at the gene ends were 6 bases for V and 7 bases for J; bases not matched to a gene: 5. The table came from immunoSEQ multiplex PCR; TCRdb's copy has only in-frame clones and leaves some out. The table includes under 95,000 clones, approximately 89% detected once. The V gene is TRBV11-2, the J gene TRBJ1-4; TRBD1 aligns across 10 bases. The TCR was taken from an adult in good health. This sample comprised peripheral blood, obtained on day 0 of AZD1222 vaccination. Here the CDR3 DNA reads TGTGCCAGCAGTCGGGACAGGGGCGGTGAAAAACTGTTTTTT. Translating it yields CASSRDRGGEKLFF.